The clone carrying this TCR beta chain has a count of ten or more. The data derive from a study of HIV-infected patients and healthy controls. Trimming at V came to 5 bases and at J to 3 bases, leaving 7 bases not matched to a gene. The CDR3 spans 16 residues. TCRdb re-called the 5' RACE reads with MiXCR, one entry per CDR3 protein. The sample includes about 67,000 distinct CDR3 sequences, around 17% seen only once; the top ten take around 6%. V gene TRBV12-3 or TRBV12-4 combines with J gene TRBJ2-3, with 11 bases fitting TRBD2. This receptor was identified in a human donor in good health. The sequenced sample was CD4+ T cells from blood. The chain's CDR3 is CASSPRLAGLTDTQYF. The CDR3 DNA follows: TGTGCCAGCAGTCCCCGACTAGCGGGGTTAACAGATACGCAGTATTTT.